The T cell receptor beta chain under discussion was sequenced for a study of blood T cell repertoires in COVID-19. Overall study: Sites across the United States, Italy and Spain contributed samples from acute and convalescent COVID-19. The analysed material was cDNA or gDNA that came from T cells, B-cell-depleted T cells, or PBMCs.

There are 16 residues in the CDR3. V lost 1 base, J lost 3 bases, and 13 bases lay in between. CDR1 and CDR2 from the germline V gene are SGDLS and YYNGEE. In the study's own analysis: Scientists estimated how many nucleated cells there were by amplifying reference gene primers. Profiled with immunoSEQ multiplex PCR; TCRdb holds only in-frame clones, not every one. V and J calls and clone size are as listed in that table; D and trimming were resolved from the DNA. Of roughly 53,000 clones in the sample, 90% are singletons; the top ten hold 3% to 3.5%. Sequenced: peripheral blood. The sequence was collected from a human donor in a cohort sampled during active COVID-19. The V call is TRBV9, the J call TRBJ2-2; TRBD1 might be the D (6 bases). CDR3 nucleotide sequence: TGTGCCAGCAGCGTACAGGGGCCGCTGGACACCGGGGAGCTGTTTTTT. Its translation is CASSVQGPLDTGELFF.